The 27 T cell receptor beta chains listed next were all sequenced from one sample in a study of molecular identifiers for immune sequencing clone quantification. One entry per CDR3 protein, called by TCRdb with MiXCR from the PCR reads. This table has some 320,000 distinct CDR3 sequences, over 20% appearing once. Sequenced material: naive CD8+ T cells from blood, with Jurkat cell RNA spiked in. The subset: FACS-sorted CD8+CD4-CCR7+CD45RA+ naive T cells. The receptors here all came from a human donor in good health. Some libraries in this study had Jurkat cell RNA spiked in.

This clonotype occurred many times. V and J are TRBV2 and TRBJ2-3; no clear D. This CDR3 is built from 14 residues. CDR1 and CDR2 from the germline V gene are SNHLY and FYNNEI. Trimming cost V 5 bases and J 2 bases, with 11 bases left between them. The CDR3 protein is CASSLGDPTDTQYF. The DNA of the CDR3 is TGTGCCAGCAGTTTAGGCGACCCCACAGATACGCAGTATTTT.

This sequence joins TRBV30 and TRBJ2-3; TRBD2 might be the D (5 bases). Germline lookup yields CDR1 GTSNPN and CDR2 SVGIG (reference sequence). This CDR3 is built from 12 residues. V lost 8 bases, J lost 2 bases, and 11 bases lay in between. This chain's CDR3 is CAAEASTDTQYF. The CDR3 coding sequence is TGTGCCGCGGAGGCCTCCACAGATACGCAGTATTTT.

The sample holds a few counts of this clonotype. This rearrangement joins TRBV4-1 to TRBJ2-2; either TRBD1 or TRBD2 may supply D (5 bases each). Germline V CDR1 and CDR2: MGHRA, YSYEKL. The CDR3 spans 18 residues. Trimming removed 3 bases from V and 5 bases from J, with 22 bases in between. The CDR3 DNA is TGCGCCAGCAGCCAGTTTTACGGGCAGGGAGTTTTGACCGGGGAGCTGTTTTTT. Translating gives CASSQFYGQGVLTGELFF.

This clonotype was seen only a few times. V and J are TRBV19 and TRBJ2-1; no clear D. This CDR3 spans 13 amino acids. V was shortened by 5 bases and J by 6 bases, with 11 bases between the two germline ends. Germline lookup yields CDR1 LNHDA and CDR2 SQIVND (reference sequence). The CDR3 spells CASSVVSSNEQFF. In DNA form, the CDR3 reads TGTGCCAGTAGTGTCGTCAGCTCCAATGAGCAGTTCTTC.

This clonotype came up many times. This sequence joins TRBV30 and TRBJ2-7; no clear D gene. The V gene's germline CDR1 is GTSNPN and CDR2 SVGIG (reference sequence). The V end was cut by 0 bases, the J end by 7 bases, with 7 bases between. This CDR3 is 11 amino acids long. CDR3 sequence: CAWSVYGEQYF. CDR3 nucleotide sequence: TGTGCCTGGAGTGTATATGGAGAGCAGTACTTC.

This clonotype has a count of ten or more. The CDR3 region is CATPWLLADTGELFF. CDR3 coding DNA: TGTGCCACCCCCTGGTTGTTAGCCGACACCGGGGAGCTGTTTTTT. The V call is TRBV24-1, the J call TRBJ2-2; D not certain. This CDR3 spans 15 amino acids. V shed 9 bases and J shed 3 bases, with 16 bases lying between them. The germline CDR1 and CDR2 sequences are KGHDR and SFDVKD.

V is TRBV4-1 and J is TRBJ1-6; D not certain. There are 16 residues in the CDR3. CDR1 and CDR2 (germline): MGHRA, YSYEKL. Trimming stripped 4 bases from V and 0 bases from J, with 10 bases between. CDR3 in DNA: TGCGCCAGCAGCCGGACCCCAGGCTCCTATAATTCACCCCTCCACTTT. Translation gives CASSRTPGSYNSPLHF.

The sample holds many counts of this clonotype. The CDR3: CASSSTVRQETQYF. DNA of the CDR3: TGTGCCAGCTCCTCTACTGTTCGGCAAGAGACCCAGTACTTC. This chain links TRBV11-2 with TRBJ2-5; D ambiguous. The CDR3 has 14 amino acids. Deletions cut 8 bases from V and 2 bases from J, with 15 bases between. The V gene's germline CDR1 is SGHAT and CDR2 FQNNGV.

As for this clonotype: Given a much more abundant clone one base away, this may be a read error. The CDR3 protein is CASSQGRVFSYNSPLHF. The DNA of the CDR3 is TGCGCCAGCAGCCAAGGGAGAGTTTTCTCCTATAATTCACCCCTCCACTTT. The chain couples TRBV4-3 to TRBJ1-6; D remains ambiguous. Germline assignment: CDR1 LGHNA and CDR2 YSLEER. V was shortened by 1 base and J by 0 bases, with 10 bases between the two germline ends. There are 17 residues in the CDR3.

The table lists this clonotype with a few counts. This sequence joins TRBV10-2 and TRBJ1-1; 9 bases are a match to TRBD1. Germline V gene data show CDR1 as WSHSY and CDR2 as SAAADI. This CDR3 region has 17 residues. Trimming removed 4 bases from V and 3 bases from J; junction bases left unmatched: 12. CDR3 coding DNA: TGCGCCAGCAGTGTCGGCCACACAGGGGGCTGGGACACTGAAGCTTTCTTT. It encodes CASSVGHTGGWDTEAFF.

This clonotype was picked up many times. The chain recombines TRBV20-1 with TRBJ2-3; a possible D gene is TRBD1 (7 bases). Germline V gives CDR1 DFQATT, CDR2 SNEGSKA (reference sequence). Between the trimmed V and J ends, which lost 7 bases and 6 bases, there was a span of 14 bases. CDR3 size: 12 residues. CDR3 sequence: CSGRGEYDTQYF. The CDR3 bases are TGCAGTGGCAGGGGGGAGTACGATACGCAGTATTTT.

This clonotype was seen a handful of times. The J gene is TRBJ2-3, the V gene TRBV10-3; D gene ambiguous. The germline V gene encodes CDR1 ENHRY and CDR2 SYGVKD. This CDR3 is built from 13 residues. Trimming took off 4 bases at V and 3 bases at J, with 8 bases between the two ends. CDR3 nucleotides: TGTGCCATCAGTGGTGGGCTAACAGATACGCAGTATTTT. Translation gives CAISGGLTDTQYF.

With respect to this clonotype: The missing conserved phenylalanine or tryptophan at the end of this CDR3 makes a read error likely. The rearrangement joins TRBV7-9 to TRBJ1-1; D gene ambiguous. This CDR3 has 16 amino acids. V was trimmed by 5 bases and J by 5 bases, leaving 21 bases between them. Germline CDR1 is SEHNR and CDR2 is FQNEAQ (reference sequence). CDR3: CASSPSVEGKYTEAFL. The CDR3 bases are TGTGCCAGCAGCCCTAGCGTAGAAGGGAAATATACTGAAGCTTTCCTT.

As to this clonotype: Germline is not matched at one junction end, which may reflect a read error. The rearrangement links TRBV5-1 to TRBJ1-1; possible D gene TRBD1, 6 bases. From germline, CDR1 is SGHRS and CDR2 YFSETQ. CDR3 size: 16 residues. The CDR3 here is CAGSSSGDFLNTEAFF. DNA of the CDR3: TGCGCCGGCAGCTCCTCAGGGGATTTCCTGAACACTGAAGCTTTCTTT. The full variable domain, in which reference TRBV5-1 and TRBJ1-1 provide the parts outside the CDR3, is KAGVTQTPRYLIKTRGQQVTLSCSPISGHRSVSWYQQTPGQGLQFLFEYFSETQRNKGNFPGRFSGRQFSNSRSEMNVSTLELGDSALYLCAGSSSGDFLNTEAFFGQGTRLTVV.

This clonotype was observed at least ten times. This sequence joins TRBV24-1 and TRBJ2-1, with a tentative D call TRBD1 (6 bases). V gave up 1 base and J gave up 8 bases, with 14 bases separating them. Germline lookup yields CDR1 KGHDR and CDR2 SFDVKD. This CDR3 spans 15 amino acids. CDR3 loop: CATSDLGTHRDEQFF. The DNA of the CDR3 is TGTGCCACCAGTGATTTAGGGACCCACAGGGATGAGCAGTTCTTC.

The chain uses TRBV19 and TRBJ2-5; D possibly uses TRBD1 or TRBD2 (5 bases each). The ends were cut back, 2 bases at V and 3 bases at J, with 10 bases in the middle. Germline V lookup: CDR1 LNHDA, CDR2 SQIVND (reference sequence). This CDR3 has 14 amino acids. The chain's CDR3 is CASSIWDGKETQYF. In DNA, the CDR3 is TGTGCCAGTAGTATATGGGACGGAAAAGAGACCCAGTACTTC. Supplemented by reference TRBV19 and TRBJ2-5, the full variable domain reads DGGITQSPKYLFRKEGQNVTLSCEQNLNHDAMYWYRQDPGQGLRLIYYSQIVNDFQKGDIAEGYSVSREKKESFPLTVTSAQKNPTAFYLCASSIWDGKETQYFGPGTRLLVL.

A note on this clonotype: A read error may explain this, as a much larger clone is one base away. CDR3 protein: CASNEGTSSGNEQFF. The CDR3 DNA reads TGTGCCAGCAATGAAGGGACTAGCTCTGGGAATGAGCAGTTCTTC. The V and J genes are TRBV28 and TRBJ2-1; 9 bases agree with TRBD2. V lost 7 bases to trimming and J lost 7 bases; unmatched junction nucleotides: 11. The CDR3 extends over 15 amino acids. CDR1 and CDR2 (germline): MDHEN, SYDVKM.

This clonotype was detected many times. The CDR3 reads CASSDTIASSTDTQYF. The CDR3 coding sequence is TGTGCCAGCAGTGATACCATCGCCTCTAGCACAGATACGCAGTATTTT. The chain uses TRBV2 and TRBJ2-3; no definite D call. The CDR3 is 16 amino acids. Per the germline V gene, CDR1 is SNHLY and CDR2 is FYNNEI. V lost 3 bases to trimming and J lost 0 bases, with 13 bases between them. The full variable domain, in which reference TRBV2 and TRBJ2-3 provide the parts outside the CDR3, is EPEVTQTPSHQVTQMGQEVILRCVPISNHLYFYWYRQILGQKVEFLVSFYNNEISEKSEIFDDQFSVERPDGSNFTLKIRSTKLEDSAMYFCASSDTIASSTDTQYFGPGTRLTVL.

The table lists this clonotype with many counts. The chain recombines TRBV14 with TRBJ1-4; D might be TRBD1 (6 bases). Looked up from germline, CDR1 is SGHDN and CDR2 is FVKESK. The V gene lost 2 bases and the J gene lost 12 bases, with 16 bases spanning the gap. This CDR3 is 14 amino acids long. CDR3 protein: CASSQRVDRSELFF. The CDR3 region has the DNA TGTGCCAGCAGCCAACGTGTTGACAGGTCGGAACTGTTTTTT.

This clonotype was counted only a few times. The genes are TRBV7-9 and TRBJ2-1, with 13 bases that match TRBD2. CDR1 is SEHNR and CDR2 is FQNEAQ in the germline V gene (reference sequence). This CDR3 has 18 residues. The ends lost 5 bases at V and 0 bases at J; junction bases unmatched: 7. This CDR3 is CASSPGTSGVSSYNEQFF. DNA of the CDR3: TGTGCCAGCAGCCCAGGGACTAGCGGGGTGAGCTCCTACAATGAGCAGTTCTTC. Drawing the rest from reference TRBV7-9 and TRBJ2-1, the complete variable domain is DTGVSQNPRHKITKRGQNVTFRCDPISEHNRLYWYRQTLGQGPEFLTYFQNEAQLEKSRLLSDRFSAERPKGSFSTLEIQRTEQGDSAMYLCASSPGTSGVSSYNEQFFGPGTRLTVL.

This clonotype was seen at least ten times. The chain recombines TRBV20-1 with TRBJ2-7; perhaps TRBD1 as D (5 bases). This CDR3 comprises 13 residues. The germline CDR1 and CDR2 sequences are DFQATT and SNEGSKA (reference sequence). V lost 3 bases and J lost 1, with 10 bases in between. DNA for the CDR3: TGCAGTGCTAGGCTAGACAGTTCCTACGAGCAGTACTTC. It is translated as CSARLDSSYEQYF.

This clonotype was counted a single time. A much bigger clone sits one base away, suggesting this may be a read error. The gene calls are TRBV6-5 and TRBJ2-1; 9 bases match TRBD1. Germline loops: CDR1 MNHEY, CDR2 SVGAGI. The CDR3 runs 16 residues. V lost 0 bases to trimming and J lost 2 bases; unmatched junction nucleotides: 2. CDR3 sequence reads: CASSYSTGGTYNEQFF. The CDR3 DNA is TGTGCCAGCAGTTACTCGACAGGGGGAACCTACAATGAGCAGTTCTTC.

This clonotype was detected ten times or more. This rearrangement joins TRBV5-5 to TRBJ2-5, with D maybe TRBD2 (6 bases). This CDR3 has 15 residues. The V gene's germline CDR1 is SGHKS and CDR2 YYEKEE (reference sequence). V was trimmed by 0 bases and J by 0 bases, leaving 9 bases between them. CDR3 in amino acids: CASSLGWDYQETQYF. The CDR3 region has the DNA TGTGCCAGCAGCTTGGGTTGGGACTACCAAGAGACCCAGTACTTC. The whole variable domain, remainder taken from reference TRBV5-5 and TRBJ2-5, is DAGVTQSPTHLIKTRGQQVTLRCSPISGHKSVSWYQQVLGQGPQFIFQYYEKEERGRGNFPDRFSARQFPNYSSELNVNALLLGDSALYLCASSLGWDYQETQYFGPGTRLLVL.

V usage is TRBV28 and J usage is TRBJ1-4, with D unresolved. Trimming took off 4 bases at V and 0 bases at J, with 18 bases between the two ends. The CDR3 has 18 amino acids. The germline gives CDR1 MDHEN, CDR2 SYDVKM. The CDR3 loop is CASSSPGSHLATNEKLFF. DNA of the CDR3: TGTGCCAGCAGTTCCCCGGGCAGTCACCTTGCAACTAATGAAAAACTGTTTTTT. The full variable domain, in which reference TRBV28 and TRBJ1-4 provide the parts outside the CDR3, is DVKVTQSSRYLVKRTGEKVFLECVQDMDHENMFWYRQDPGLGLRLIYFSYDVKMKEKGDIPEGYSVSREKKERFSLILESASTNQTSMYLCASSSPGSHLATNEKLFFGSGTQLSVL.

This clonotype was seen ten or more times. V usage is TRBV7-9 and J usage is TRBJ1-4, with 9 nucleotides matching TRBD1. CDR3 length: 14 amino acids. V shed 3 bases, J shed 8 bases, and the junction held 4 bases outside the gene matches. CDR1 and CDR2 from the germline V gene are SEHNR and FQNEAQ (reference sequence). CDR3 in amino acids: CASSLGTGNEKLFF. CDR3 nucleotide sequence: TGTGCCAGCAGCTTGGGGACAGGGAACGAAAAACTGTTTTTT.

This clonotype was seen a few times. The chain employs TRBV25-1 and TRBJ2-1; D gene uncertain. There are 13 residues in the CDR3. From germline, CDR1 is MGHDK and CDR2 SYGVNS. Trimming removed 5 bases at V and 1 base at J, with 6 bases between. This chain's CDR3 is CASSTASYNEQFF. CDR3 coding DNA: TGTGCCAGCAGTACAGCTTCCTACAATGAGCAGTTCTTC.

This chain links TRBV27 with TRBJ2-7; a possible D gene is TRBD1 (5 bases). V gave up 8 bases and J gave up 0 bases, with 11 bases separating them. The CDR3 runs to 13 residues. The germline V gene has CDR1 MNHEY and CDR2 SMNVEV (reference sequence). The CDR3 sequence: CASGASASYEQYF. The CDR3 DNA follows: TGTGCCAGCGGGGCATCAGCCTCCTACGAGCAGTACTTC.